The clone carrying this T cell receptor beta chain occurred many times. Its antigen is still unknown. This specimen belongs to a study of T cells in Graves' hyperthyroidism and ophthalmopathy. About the research overall: The blood sample was taken at first diagnosis, before treatment began.

Overall study results and limits: In validation, the model predicted ophthalmopathy. These predictions came a median about 6.5 months before onset. Most thyroid clonotypes expanded above 0.001 appeared in blood too.

RNA transcripts served as the template for amplifying TCR beta CDR3 regions. First-round RT-PCR of the TCR CDR3 relied on the HTBI primer set. TCRdb called the multiplex PCR reads again in MiXCR, with one record for every CDR3 protein. The data contain hundreds of thousands of distinct CDR3 sequences, over 35% of them seen just once; the ten biggest clones take up over 8%. The V gene's germline CDR1 is SEHNR and CDR2 FQNEAQ (reference sequence). V lost 3 bases and J 3 bases, leaving 9 bases between the germline ends. CDR3 size: 13 residues. Sequencing was carried out using blood. The TCR sequence derives from a man aged 18 to 30 with Graves' hyperthyroidism. V and J are TRBV7-9 and TRBJ2-7; D may be TRBD2 (5 bases). For the CDR3, the DNA is TGTGCCAGCAGCTTCTCACTAGTCTACGAGCAGTACTTC. It codes for CASSFSLVYEQYF.